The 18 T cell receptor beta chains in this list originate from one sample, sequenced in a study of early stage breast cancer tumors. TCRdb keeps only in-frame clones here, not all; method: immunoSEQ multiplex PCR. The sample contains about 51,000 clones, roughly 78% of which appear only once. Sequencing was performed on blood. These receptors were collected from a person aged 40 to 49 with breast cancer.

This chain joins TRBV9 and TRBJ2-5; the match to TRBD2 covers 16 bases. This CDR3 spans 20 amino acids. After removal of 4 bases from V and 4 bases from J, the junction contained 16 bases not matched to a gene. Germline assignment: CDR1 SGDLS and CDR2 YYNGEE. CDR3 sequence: CASSLGGPGLAGGRPETQYF. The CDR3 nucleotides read TGTGCCAGCAGCCTAGGAGGACCGGGACTAGCGGGAGGGAGGCCAGAGACCCAGTACTTC.

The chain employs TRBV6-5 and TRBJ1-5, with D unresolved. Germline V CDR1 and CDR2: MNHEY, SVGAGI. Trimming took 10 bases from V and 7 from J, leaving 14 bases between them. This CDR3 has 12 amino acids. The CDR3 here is CATGLGNQPQHF. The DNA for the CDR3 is TGTGCCACCGGACTGGGAAACCAGCCCCAGCATTTT.

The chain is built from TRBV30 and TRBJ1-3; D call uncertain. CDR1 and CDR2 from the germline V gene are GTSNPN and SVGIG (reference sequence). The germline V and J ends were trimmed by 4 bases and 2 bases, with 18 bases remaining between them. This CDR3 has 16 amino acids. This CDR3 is CAWNPRRGLTGNTIYF. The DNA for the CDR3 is TGTGCCTGGAACCCACGCCGCGGGTTGACTGGAAACACCATATATTTT. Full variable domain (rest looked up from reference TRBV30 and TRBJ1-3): SQTIHQWPATLVQPVGSPLSLECTVEGTSNPNLYWYRQAAGRGLQLLFYSVGIGQISSEVPQNLSASRPQDRQFILSSKKLLLSDSGFYLCAWNPRRGLTGNTIYFGEGSWLTVV.

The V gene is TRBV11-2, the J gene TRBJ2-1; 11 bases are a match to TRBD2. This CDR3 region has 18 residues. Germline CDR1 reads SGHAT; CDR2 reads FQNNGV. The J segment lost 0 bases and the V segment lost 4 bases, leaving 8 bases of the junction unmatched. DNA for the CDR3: TGTGCCAGCAGCTCGATCCCGGGACTAGCGGCCTCCTACAATGAGCAGTTCTTC. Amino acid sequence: CASSSIPGLAASYNEQFF.

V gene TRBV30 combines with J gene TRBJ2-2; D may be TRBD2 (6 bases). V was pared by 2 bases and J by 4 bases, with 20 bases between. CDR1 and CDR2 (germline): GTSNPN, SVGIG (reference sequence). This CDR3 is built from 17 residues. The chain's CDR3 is CAWSLAGSLLFTGELFF. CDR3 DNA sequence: TGTGCCTGGAGTCTTGCGGGAAGCTTGTTATTCACCGGGGAGCTGTTTTTT.

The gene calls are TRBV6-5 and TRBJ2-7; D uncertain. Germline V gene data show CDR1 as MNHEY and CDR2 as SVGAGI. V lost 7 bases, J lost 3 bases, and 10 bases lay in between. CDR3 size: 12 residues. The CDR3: CASILVLYEQYF. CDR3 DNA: TGTGCCAGCATCCTCGTCCTCTACGAGCAGTACTTC.

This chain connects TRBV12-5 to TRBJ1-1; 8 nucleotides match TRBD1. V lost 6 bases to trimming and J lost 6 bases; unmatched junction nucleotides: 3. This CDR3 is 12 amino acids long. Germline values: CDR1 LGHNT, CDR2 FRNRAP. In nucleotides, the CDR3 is TGTGCTAGTGGCCTGGACAGGGCTGAAGCTTTCTTT. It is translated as CASGLDRAEAFF.

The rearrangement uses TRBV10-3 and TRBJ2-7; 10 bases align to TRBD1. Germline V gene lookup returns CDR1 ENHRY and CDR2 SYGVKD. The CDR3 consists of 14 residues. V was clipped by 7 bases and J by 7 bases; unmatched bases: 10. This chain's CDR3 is CAIKTGQGHGEQYF. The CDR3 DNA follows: TGTGCCATCAAGACGGGACAGGGGCATGGGGAGCAGTACTTC.

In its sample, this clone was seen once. CDR3 loop: CSVEVSGRGKNTGELFF. Written as DNA, the CDR3 is TGCAGCGTTGAAGTTTCCGGGCGGGGAAAGAACACCGGGGAGCTGTTTTTT. This chain links TRBV29-1 with TRBJ2-2; D might be TRBD2 (6 bases). V was shortened by 1 base and J by 1 base, with 16 bases between the two germline ends. The length of the CDR3 is 17 residues. Germline loops: CDR1 SQVTM, CDR2 ANQGSEA.

The CDR3 is CASSQIPQETQYF. The CDR3 DNA follows: TGTGCCAGCTCACAAATACCACAAGAGACCCAGTACTTC. The chain recombines TRBV18 with TRBJ2-5; D call uncertain. The CDR3 consists of 13 residues. Germline V CDR1 and CDR2: KGHSH, LQKENI. Trimming cost V 4 bases and J 2 bases, with 8 bases left between them.

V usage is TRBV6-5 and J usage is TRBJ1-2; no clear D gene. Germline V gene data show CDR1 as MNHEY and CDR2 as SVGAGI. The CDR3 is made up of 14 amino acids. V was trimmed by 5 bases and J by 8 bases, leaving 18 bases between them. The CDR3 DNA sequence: TGTGCCAGCAGTAACTTGGAAGGGTCAGGAGGCTACACCTTC. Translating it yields CASSNLEGSGGYTF.

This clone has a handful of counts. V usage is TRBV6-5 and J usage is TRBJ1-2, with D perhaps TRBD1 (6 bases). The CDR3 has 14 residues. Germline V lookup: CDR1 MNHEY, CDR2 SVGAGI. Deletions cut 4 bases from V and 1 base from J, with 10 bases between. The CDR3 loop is CASSSLGGNYGYTF. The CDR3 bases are TGTGCCAGCAGTTCATTAGGGGGTAACTATGGCTACACCTTC.

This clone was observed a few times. CDR3: CSADRGGNTEAFF. DNA for the CDR3: TGCAGCGCCGACAGGGGAGGGAACACTGAAGCTTTCTTT. The rearrangement joins TRBV29-1 to TRBJ1-1; 8 bases fit TRBD1. The CDR3 is 13 residues long. Germline-derived CDR1 and CDR2 are SQVTM and ANQGSEA. Trimming at V came to 7 bases and at J to 1 base, leaving 5 bases not matched to a gene.

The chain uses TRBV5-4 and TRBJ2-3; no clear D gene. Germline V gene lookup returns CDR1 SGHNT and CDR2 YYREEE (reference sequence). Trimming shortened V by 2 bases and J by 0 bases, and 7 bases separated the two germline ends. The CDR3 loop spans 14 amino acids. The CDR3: CASSFKPSTDTQYF. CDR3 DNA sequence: TGTGCCAGCAGCTTTAAACCCAGCACAGATACGCAGTATTTT. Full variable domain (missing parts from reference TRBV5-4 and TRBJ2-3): ETGVTQSPTHLIKTRGQQVTLRCSSQSGHNTVSWYQQALGQGPQFIFQYYREEENGRGNFPPRFSGLQFPNYSSELNVNALELDDSALYLCASSFKPSTDTQYFGPGTRLTVL.

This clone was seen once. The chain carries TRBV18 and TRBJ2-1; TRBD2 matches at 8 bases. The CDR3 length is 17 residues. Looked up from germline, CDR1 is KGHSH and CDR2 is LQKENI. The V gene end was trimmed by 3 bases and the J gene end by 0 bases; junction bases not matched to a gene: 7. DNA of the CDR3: TGTGCCAGCTCACCTGGTAGCGGGGCAACCTCCTACAATGAGCAGTTCTTC. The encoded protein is CASSPGSGATSYNEQFF.

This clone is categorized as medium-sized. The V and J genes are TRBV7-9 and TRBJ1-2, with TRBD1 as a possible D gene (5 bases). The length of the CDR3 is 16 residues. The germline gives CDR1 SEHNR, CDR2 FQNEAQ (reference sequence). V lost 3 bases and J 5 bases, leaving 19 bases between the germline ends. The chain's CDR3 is CASSLFSLPQAYGYTF. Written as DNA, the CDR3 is TGTGCCAGCAGCTTGTTTTCCCTACCACAGGCTTATGGCTACACCTTC.

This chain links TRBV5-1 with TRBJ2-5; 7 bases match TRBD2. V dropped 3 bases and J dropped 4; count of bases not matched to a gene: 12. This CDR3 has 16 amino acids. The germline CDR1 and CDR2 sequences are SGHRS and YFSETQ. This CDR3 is CASSSSYSGLRETQYF. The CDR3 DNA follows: TGCGCCAGCAGCTCTAGTTATAGCGGGCTAAGAGAGACCCAGTACTTC.

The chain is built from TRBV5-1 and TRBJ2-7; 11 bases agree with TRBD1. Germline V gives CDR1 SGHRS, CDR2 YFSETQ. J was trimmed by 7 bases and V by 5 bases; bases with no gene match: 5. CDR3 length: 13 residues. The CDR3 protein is CASRRDRGEEQYF. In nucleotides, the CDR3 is TGCGCCAGCAGGCGGGACAGGGGGGAAGAGCAGTACTTC.